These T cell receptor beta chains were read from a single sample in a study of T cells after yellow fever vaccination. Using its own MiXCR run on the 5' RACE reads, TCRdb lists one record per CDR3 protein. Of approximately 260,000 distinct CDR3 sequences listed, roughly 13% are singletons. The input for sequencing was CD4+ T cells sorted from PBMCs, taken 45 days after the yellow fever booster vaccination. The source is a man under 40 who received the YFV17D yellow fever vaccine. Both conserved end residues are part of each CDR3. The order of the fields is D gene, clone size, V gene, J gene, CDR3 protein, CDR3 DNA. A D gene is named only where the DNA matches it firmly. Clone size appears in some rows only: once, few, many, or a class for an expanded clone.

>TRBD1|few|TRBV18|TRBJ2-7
CASSPSRDRPYEQYF
TGTGCCAGCTCACCAAGCCGGGACAGACCCTACGAGCAGTACTTC
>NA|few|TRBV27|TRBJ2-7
CASSLFVSRVDEQYF
TGTGCCAGCAGTTTATTTGTCTCCAGGGTCGACGAGCAGTACTTC
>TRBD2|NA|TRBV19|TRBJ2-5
CASSGSGSSTETQYF
TGTGCCAGTAGCGGGAGCGGGAGTTCCACGGAGACCCAGTACTTC
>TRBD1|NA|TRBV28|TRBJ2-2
CASISAGGHSGELFF
TGTGCCAGCATTTCAGCAGGGGGCCATTCCGGGGAGCTGTTTTTT
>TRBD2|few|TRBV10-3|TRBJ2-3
CAISESSGTSGDTQYF
TGTGCCATCAGTGAGTCGAGCGGGACCAGCGGAGATACGCAGTATTTT
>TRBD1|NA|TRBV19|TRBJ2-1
CASSTRTGGMDEQFF
TGTGCCAGTAGTACCCGGACAGGGGGCATGGATGAGCAGTTCTTC
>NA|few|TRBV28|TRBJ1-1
CASSLRGVSTEAFF
TGTGCCAGCAGTTTGCGGGGGGTGAGCACTGAAGCTTTCTTT
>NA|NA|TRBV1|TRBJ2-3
CTSSQAGGPGDTQYF
TGCACCAGCAGCCAAGCGGGAGGGCCGGGAGATACGCAGTATTTT
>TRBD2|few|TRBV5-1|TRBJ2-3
CASSFEKGASGYSSVYTQYF
TGCGCCAGCAGCTTCGAGAAAGGGGCTAGCGGCTACTCTAGCGTATATACGCAGTATTTT
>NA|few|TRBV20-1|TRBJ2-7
CSAKGGPGSSYEQYF
TGCAGTGCTAAGGGGGGACCGGGAAGCTCCTACGAGCAGTACTTC
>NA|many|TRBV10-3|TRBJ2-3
CAISEPGHRTDTQYF
TGTGCCATCAGTGAGCCTGGACACCGCACAGATACGCAGTATTTT
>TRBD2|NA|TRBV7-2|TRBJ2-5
CASSSTSGTQETQYF
TGTGCCAGCAGCTCGACTAGCGGGACCCAAGAGACCCAGTACTTC
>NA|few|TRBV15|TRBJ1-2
CATSSPSSSGYGYTF
TGTGCCACCAGCAGTCCTTCTAGTAGCGGCTATGGCTACACCTTC
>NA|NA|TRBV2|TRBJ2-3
CASSVGADTQYF
TGTGCCAGCAGTGTCGGTGCAGATACGCAGTATTTT